This T cell receptor (beta chain) stems from a study of T cell responses to AZD1222 COVID-19 vaccine. Worth noting for this clone: What it binds is not known.

General study findings and limits: The CD4 TCRs associated with vaccination extended across spike and predominated at 160-218 and 743-854. Donors skewed white British and female; clonal diversity was possibly underestimated. Spike-specific TCR breadth rose after two AZD1222 doses, and depth rose as well. Targets within unmutated variant regions were reportedly found for nearly half of spike-specific TCRs.

This table comes from immunoSEQ multiplex PCR, and its TCRdb copy is limited to in-frame clones, with some not included. The sample gives 150,000 or so clones, about 90% of which show up once; roughly 3.8% is in the top ten. CDR3 length equals 16 residues. Germline V lookup: CDR1 SGHRS, CDR2 YFSETQ. V lost 1 base, J lost 0 bases, and 11 bases lay in between. The chain combines TRBV5-1 with TRBJ1-5; D not certain. The sequence came from an adult who received the AZD1222 COVID-19 vaccine. The sequenced sample was peripheral blood, obtained 28 days after the second AZD1222 dose. The CDR3 loop is CASSLLGLASNQPQHF. The CDR3, as DNA: TGCGCCAGCAGCTTGTTGGGATTAGCTAGCAATCAGCCCCAGCATTTT.